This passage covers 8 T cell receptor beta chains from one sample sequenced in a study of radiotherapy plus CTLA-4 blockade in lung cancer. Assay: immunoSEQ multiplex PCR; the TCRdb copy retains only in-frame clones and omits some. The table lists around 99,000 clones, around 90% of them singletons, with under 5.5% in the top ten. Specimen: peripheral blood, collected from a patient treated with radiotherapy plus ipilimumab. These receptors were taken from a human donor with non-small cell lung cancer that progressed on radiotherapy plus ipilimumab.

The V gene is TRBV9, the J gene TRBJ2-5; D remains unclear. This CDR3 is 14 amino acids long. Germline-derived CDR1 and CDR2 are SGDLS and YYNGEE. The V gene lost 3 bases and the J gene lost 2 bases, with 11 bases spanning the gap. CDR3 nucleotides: TGTGCCAGCAGCGCGGGTCCAAATCAAGAGACCCAGTACTTC. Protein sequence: CASSAGPNQETQYF.

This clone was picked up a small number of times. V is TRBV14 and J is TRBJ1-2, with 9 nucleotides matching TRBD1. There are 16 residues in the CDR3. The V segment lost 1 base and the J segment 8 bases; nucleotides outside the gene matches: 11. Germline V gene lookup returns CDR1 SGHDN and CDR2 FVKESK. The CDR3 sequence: CASSQVFGTGSGGYTF. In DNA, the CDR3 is TGTGCCAGCAGCCAAGTGTTTGGGACAGGGTCAGGAGGCTACACCTTC.

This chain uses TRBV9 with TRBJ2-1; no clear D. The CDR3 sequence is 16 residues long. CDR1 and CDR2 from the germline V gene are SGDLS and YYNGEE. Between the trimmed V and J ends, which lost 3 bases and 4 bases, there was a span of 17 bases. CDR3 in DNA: TGTGCCAGCAGCGGTGGGGTCGGTGGCAGATACAATGAGCAGTTCTTC. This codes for CASSGGVGGRYNEQFF.

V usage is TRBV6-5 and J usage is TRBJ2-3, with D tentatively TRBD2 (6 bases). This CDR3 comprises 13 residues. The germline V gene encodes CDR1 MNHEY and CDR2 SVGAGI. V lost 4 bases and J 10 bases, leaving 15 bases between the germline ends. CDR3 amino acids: CASSSVTRHAQYF. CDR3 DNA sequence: TGTGCCAGCAGTTCAGTGACTAGACATGCGCAGTATTTT.

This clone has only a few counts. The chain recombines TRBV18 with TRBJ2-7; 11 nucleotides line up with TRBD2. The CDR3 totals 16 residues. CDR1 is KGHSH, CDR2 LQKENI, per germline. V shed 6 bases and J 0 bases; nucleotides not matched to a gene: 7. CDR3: CASSPTSGGSSYEQYF. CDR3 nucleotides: TGTGCCAGCTCGCCTACTAGCGGGGGAAGCTCCTACGAGCAGTACTTC.

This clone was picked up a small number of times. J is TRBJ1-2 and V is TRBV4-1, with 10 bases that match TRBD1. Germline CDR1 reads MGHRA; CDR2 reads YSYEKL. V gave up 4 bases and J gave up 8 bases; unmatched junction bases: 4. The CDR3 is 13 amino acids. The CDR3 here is CASSPGTGDGYTF. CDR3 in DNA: TGCGCCAGCAGCCCAGGGACAGGGGACGGCTACACCTTC.

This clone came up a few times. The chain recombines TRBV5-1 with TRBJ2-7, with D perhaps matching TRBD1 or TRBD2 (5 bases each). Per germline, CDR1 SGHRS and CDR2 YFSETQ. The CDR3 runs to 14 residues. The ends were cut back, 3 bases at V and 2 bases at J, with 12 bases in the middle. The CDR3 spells CASSSGASTYEQYF. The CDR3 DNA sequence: TGCGCCAGCAGCTCCGGGGCCTCTACCTACGAGCAGTACTTC.

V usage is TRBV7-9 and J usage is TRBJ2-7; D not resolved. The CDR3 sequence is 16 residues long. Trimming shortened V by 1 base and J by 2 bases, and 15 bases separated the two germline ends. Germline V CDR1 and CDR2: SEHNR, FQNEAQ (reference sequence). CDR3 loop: CASSLGIGVRPYEQYF. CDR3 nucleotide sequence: TGTGCCAGCAGCTTAGGTATAGGTGTCCGACCCTACGAGCAGTACTTC. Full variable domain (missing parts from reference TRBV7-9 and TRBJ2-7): DTGVSQNPRHKITKRGQNVTFRCDPISEHNRLYWYRQTLGQGPEFLTYFQNEAQLEKSRLLSDRFSAERPKGSFSTLEIQRTEQGDSAMYLCASSLGIGVRPYEQYFGPGTRLTVT.